This TCR beta chain was obtained from a study of Ad26.COV2.S vaccination and SARS-CoV-2 variants. Study information: Participants got Ad26.COV2.S intramuscularly, once or twice 56 days apart. Study results and limitations: Vaccine and placebo recipients had comparable breadth of non-spike TCRs.

Sample treatment: some 19 received Ad26.COV2.S at low or high dose, single or two shots; about 5 received placebo; per-sample allocation not given. Sampling was performed 63 days after the first vaccine or placebo injection. Based in Boston, the donor was an adult of 18-55 years. Wuhan-strain SARS-CoV-2 spike was expressed by the Ad26 vector that made up the vaccine. V was clipped by 1 base and J by 4 bases; unmatched bases: 13. The CDR3 is 18 residues long. Per the germline V gene, CDR1 is LGHDT and CDR2 is YNNKEL (reference sequence). A note on this clone: Its antigen is unidentified.

Only in-frame clones appear in the TCRdb table, and some are missing; sequencing was by immunoSEQ multiplex PCR. The sample shows over 300,000 clones, roughly four fifths of them seen only once. This chain connects TRBV3-1 (or the pseudogene TRBV3-2) to TRBJ2-1; 7 positions match TRBD2. Sequences were derived from peripheral blood, sampled in a trial of Ad26.COV2.S vaccine versus placebo. The source of this sequence is a person between 18 and 59 years old who received the Ad26.COV2.S COVID-19 vaccine or a placebo. CDR3: CASSQGLPLWRGYNEQFF. CDR3 coding DNA: TGTGCCAGCAGCCAAGGCCTGCCGTTGTGGCGGGGGTACAATGAGCAGTTCTTC.